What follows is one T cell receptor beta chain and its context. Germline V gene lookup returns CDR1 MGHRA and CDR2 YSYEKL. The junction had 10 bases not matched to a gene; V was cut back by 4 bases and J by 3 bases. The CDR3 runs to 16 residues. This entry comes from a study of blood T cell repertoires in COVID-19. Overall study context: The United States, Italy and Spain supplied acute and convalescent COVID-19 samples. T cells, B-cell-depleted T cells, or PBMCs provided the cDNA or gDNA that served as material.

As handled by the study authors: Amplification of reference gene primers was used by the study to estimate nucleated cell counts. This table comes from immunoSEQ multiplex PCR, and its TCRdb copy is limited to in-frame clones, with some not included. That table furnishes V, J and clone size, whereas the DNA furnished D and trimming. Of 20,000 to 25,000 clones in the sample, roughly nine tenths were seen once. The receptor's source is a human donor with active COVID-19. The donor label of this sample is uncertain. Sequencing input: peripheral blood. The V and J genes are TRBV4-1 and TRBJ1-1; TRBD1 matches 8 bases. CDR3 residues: CASSPMGAGGYTEAFF. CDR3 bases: TGCGCCAGCAGCCCCATGGGAGCAGGGGGCTACACTGAAGCTTTCTTT.